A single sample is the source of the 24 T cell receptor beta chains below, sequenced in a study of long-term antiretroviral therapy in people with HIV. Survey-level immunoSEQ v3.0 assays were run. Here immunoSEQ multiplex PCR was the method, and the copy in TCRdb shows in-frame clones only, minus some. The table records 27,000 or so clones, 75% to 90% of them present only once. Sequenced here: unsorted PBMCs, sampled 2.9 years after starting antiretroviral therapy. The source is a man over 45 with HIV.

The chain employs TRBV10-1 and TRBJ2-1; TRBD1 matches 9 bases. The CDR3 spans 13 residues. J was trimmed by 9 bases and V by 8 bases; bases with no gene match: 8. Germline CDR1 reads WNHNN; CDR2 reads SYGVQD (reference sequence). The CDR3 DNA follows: TGCGCCAGCCGGGGACAGGGAATTAGTGAGCAGTTCTTC. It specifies CASRGQGISEQFF.

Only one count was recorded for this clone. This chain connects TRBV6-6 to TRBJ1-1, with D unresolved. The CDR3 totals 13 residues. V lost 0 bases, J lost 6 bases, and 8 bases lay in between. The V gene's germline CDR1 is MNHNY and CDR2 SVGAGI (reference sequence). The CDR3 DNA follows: TGTGCCAGCAGTTACTCGGACTGGGCTGAAGCTTTCTTT. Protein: CASSYSDWAEAFF.

CDR3 region: CASSLTVGTDTQYF. CDR3 nucleotide sequence: TGTGCCAGCAGTTTAACCGTGGGCACAGATACGCAGTATTTT. The chain joins TRBV28 to TRBJ2-3; D is ambiguous. CDR1 and CDR2 (germline): MDHEN, SYDVKM. The CDR3 is 14 residues long. Trimming stripped 2 bases from V and 1 base from J, with 7 bases between. Filled out from reference TRBV28 and TRBJ2-3, the complete variable domain reads DVKVTQSSRYLVKRTGEKVFLECVQDMDHENMFWYRQDPGLGLRLIYFSYDVKMKEKGDIPEGYSVSREKKERFSLILESASTNQTSMYLCASSLTVGTDTQYFGPGTRLTVL.

In nucleotides, the CDR3 is TGTGCCAGCAGTTTTGGGGTAGGAGAAAAACTGTTTTTT. It specifies CASSFGVGEKLFF. The genes are TRBV25-1 and TRBJ1-4; D not resolved. CDR3 size: 13 residues. Germline loops: CDR1 MGHDK, CDR2 SYGVNS. The ends were cut back, 5 bases at V and 8 bases at J, with 12 bases in the middle.

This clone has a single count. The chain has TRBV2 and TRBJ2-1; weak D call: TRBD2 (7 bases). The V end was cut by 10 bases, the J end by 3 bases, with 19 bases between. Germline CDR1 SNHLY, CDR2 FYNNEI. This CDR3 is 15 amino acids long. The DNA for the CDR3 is TGTGCCATTCCCTCGGAGGGGGGGAGCTACAATGAGCAGTTCTTC. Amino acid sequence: CAIPSEGGSYNEQFF.

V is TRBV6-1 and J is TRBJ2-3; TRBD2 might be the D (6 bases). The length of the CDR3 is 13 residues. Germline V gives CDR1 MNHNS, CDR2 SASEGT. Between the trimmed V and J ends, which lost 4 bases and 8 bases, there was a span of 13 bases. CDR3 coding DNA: TGTGCCAGCAGTGGGGCGCGGGGCGGTACGCAGTATTTT. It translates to CASSGARGGTQYF.

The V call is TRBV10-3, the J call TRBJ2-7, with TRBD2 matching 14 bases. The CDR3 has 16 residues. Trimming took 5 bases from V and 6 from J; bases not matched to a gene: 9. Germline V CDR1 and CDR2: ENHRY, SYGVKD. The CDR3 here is CAISPGTSGGQAEQYF. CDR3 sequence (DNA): TGTGCCATCAGTCCCGGGACTAGCGGGGGACAGGCCGAGCAGTACTTC.

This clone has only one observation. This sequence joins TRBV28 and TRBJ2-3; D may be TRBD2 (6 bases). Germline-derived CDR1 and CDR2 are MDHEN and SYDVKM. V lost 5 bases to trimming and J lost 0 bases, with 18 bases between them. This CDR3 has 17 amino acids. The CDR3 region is CASSTSHGGVSTDTQYF. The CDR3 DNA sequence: TGTGCCAGCAGTACATCACACGGGGGAGTAAGCACAGATACGCAGTATTTT.

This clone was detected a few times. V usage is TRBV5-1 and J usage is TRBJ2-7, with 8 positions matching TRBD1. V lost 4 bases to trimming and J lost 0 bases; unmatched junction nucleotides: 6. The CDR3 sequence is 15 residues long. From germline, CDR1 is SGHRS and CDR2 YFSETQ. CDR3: CASSHGTGSSYEQYF. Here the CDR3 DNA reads TGCGCCAGCAGCCACGGGACAGGATCCTCCTACGAGCAGTACTTC.

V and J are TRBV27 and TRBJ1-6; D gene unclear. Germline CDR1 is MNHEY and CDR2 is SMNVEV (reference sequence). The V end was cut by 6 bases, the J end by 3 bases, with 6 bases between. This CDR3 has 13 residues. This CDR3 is CASRGVYNSPLHF. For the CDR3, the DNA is TGTGCCAGCAGAGGAGTCTATAATTCACCCCTCCACTTT.

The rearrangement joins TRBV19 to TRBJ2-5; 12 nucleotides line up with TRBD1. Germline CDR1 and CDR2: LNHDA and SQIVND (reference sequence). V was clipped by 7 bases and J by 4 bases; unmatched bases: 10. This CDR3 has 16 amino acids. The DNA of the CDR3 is TGTGCCAGTACCTCTGGGGGGACAGGGGGCGTAGAGACCCAGTACTTC. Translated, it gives CASTSGGTGGVETQYF.

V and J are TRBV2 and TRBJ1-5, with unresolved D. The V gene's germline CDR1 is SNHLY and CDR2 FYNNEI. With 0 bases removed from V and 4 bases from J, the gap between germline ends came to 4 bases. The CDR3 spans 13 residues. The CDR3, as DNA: TGTGCCAGCAGTGAAGCCCTAAATCAGCCCCAGCATTTT. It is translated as CASSEALNQPQHF.

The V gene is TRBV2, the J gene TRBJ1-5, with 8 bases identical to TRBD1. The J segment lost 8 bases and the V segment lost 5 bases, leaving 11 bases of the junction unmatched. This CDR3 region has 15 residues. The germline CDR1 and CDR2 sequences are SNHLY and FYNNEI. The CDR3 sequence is CASSTDRGKWEPQHF. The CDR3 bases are TGTGCCAGCAGTACAGACAGGGGCAAGTGGGAGCCCCAGCATTTT.

Written as DNA, the CDR3 is TGTGCCACCACCTTCTTAGGAGGGAAGGAGGATGGCTACACCTTC. It specifies CATTFLGGKEDGYTF. The rearrangement joins TRBV6-6 to TRBJ1-2; D remains unclear. Germline loops: CDR1 MNHNY, CDR2 SVGAGI (reference sequence). CDR3 length: 15 amino acids. The ends were cut back, 10 bases at V and 6 bases at J, with 24 bases in the middle.

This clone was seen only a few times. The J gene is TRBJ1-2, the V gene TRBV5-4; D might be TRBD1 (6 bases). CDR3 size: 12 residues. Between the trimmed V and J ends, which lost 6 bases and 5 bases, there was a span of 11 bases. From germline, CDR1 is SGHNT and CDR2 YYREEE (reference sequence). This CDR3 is CASTSDRYGYTF. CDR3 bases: TGTGCCAGCACCTCGGACAGATATGGCTACACCTTC. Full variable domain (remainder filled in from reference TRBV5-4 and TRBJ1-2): ETGVTQSPTHLIKTRGQQVTLRCSSQSGHNTVSWYQQALGQGPQFIFQYYREEENGRGNFPPRFSGLQFPNYSSELNVNALELDDSALYLCASTSDRYGYTFGSGTRLTVV.

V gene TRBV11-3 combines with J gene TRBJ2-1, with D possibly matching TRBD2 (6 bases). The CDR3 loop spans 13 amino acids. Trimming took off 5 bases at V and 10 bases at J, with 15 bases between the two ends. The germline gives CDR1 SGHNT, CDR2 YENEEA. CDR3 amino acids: CASSPTRGGEQFF. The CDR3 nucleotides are TGTGCCAGCAGCCCGACTAGGGGCGGGGAGCAGTTCTTC.

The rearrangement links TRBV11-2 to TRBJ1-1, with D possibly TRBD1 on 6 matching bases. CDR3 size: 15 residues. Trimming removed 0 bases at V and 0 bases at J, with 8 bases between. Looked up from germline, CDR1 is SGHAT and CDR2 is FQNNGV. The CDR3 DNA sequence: TGTGCCAGCAGCTTAGAGGGACACATGAACACTGAAGCTTTCTTT. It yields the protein CASSLEGHMNTEAFF.

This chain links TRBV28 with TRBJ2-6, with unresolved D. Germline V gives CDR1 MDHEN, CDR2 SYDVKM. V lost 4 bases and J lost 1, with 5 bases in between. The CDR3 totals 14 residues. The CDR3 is CASSSTSGANVLTF. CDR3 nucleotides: TGTGCCAGCAGTTCCACTTCTGGGGCCAACGTCCTGACTTTC.

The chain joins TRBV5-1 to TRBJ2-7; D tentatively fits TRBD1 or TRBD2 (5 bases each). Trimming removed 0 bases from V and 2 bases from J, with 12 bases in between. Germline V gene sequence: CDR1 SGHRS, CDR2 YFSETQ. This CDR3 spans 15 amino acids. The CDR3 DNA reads TGCGCCAGCAGCTTGGATCATGGGACCACCTACGAGCAGTACTTC. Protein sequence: CASSLDHGTTYEQYF.

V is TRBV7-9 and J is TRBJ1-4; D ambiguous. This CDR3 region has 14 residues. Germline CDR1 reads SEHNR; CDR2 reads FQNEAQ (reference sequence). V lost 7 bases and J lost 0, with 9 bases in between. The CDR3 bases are TGTGCCAGCACATCCGGGGCAACTAATGAAAAACTGTTTTTT. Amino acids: CASTSGATNEKLFF.

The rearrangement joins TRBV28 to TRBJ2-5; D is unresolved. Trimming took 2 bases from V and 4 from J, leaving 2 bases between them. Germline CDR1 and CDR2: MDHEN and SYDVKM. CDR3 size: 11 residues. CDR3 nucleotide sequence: TGTGCCAGCAGTTTAGGAGAGACCCAGTACTTC. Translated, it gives CASSLGETQYF.

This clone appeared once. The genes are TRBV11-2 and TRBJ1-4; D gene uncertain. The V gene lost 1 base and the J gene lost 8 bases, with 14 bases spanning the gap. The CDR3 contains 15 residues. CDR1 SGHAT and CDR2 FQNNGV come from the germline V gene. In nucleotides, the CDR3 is TGTGCCAGCAGCTTAGGTGAAGCCCAGAGGGAAAAACTGTTTTTT. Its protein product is CASSLGEAQREKLFF. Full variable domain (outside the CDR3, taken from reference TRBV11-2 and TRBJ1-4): EAGVAQSPRYKIIEKRQSVAFWCNPISGHATLYWYQQILGQGPKLLIQFQNNGVVDDSQLPKDRFSAERLKGVDSTLKIQPAKLEDSAVYLCASSLGEAQREKLFFGSGTQLSVL.

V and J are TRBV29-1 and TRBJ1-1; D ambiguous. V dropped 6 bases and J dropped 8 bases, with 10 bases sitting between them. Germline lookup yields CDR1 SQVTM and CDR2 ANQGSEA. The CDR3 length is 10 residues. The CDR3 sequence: CSVKRTEAFF. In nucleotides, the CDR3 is TGCAGCGTGAAAAGGACGGAAGCTTTCTTT.

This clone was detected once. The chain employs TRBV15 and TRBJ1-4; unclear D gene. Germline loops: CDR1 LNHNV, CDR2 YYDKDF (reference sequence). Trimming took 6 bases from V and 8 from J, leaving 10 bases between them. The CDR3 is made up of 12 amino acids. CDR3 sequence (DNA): TGTGCCACCAGAGCAGAGGCCGAAAAACTGTTTTTT. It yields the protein CATRAEAEKLFF.